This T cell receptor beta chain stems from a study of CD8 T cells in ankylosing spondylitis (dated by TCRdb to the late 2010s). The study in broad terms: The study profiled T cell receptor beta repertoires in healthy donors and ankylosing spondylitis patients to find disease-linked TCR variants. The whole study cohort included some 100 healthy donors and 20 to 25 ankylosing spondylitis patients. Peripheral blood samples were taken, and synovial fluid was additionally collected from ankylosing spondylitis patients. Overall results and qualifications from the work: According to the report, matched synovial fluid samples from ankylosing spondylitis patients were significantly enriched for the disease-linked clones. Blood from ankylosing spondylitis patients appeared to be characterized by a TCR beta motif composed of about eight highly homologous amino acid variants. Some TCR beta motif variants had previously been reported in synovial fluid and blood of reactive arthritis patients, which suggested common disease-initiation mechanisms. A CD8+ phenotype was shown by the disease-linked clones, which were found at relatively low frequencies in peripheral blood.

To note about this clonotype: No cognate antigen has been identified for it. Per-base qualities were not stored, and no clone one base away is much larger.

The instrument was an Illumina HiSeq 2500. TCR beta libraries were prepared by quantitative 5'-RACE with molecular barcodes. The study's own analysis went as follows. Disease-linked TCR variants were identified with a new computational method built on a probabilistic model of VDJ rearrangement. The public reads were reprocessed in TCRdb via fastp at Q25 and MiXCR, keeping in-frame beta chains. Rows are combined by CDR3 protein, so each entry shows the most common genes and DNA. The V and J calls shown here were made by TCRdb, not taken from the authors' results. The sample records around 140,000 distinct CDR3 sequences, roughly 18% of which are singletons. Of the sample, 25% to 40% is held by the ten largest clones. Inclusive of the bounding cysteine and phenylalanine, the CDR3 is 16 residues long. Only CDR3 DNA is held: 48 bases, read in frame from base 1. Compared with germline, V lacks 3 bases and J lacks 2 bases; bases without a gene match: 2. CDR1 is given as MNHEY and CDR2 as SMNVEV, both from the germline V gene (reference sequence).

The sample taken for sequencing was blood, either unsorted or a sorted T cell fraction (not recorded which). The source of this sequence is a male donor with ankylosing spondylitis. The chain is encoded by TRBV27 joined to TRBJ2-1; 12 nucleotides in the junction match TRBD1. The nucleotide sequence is TGTGCCAGCAGTTTGGGACAGGGGGCACCCTACAATGAGCAGTTCTTC. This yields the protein CASSLGQGAPYNEQFF.